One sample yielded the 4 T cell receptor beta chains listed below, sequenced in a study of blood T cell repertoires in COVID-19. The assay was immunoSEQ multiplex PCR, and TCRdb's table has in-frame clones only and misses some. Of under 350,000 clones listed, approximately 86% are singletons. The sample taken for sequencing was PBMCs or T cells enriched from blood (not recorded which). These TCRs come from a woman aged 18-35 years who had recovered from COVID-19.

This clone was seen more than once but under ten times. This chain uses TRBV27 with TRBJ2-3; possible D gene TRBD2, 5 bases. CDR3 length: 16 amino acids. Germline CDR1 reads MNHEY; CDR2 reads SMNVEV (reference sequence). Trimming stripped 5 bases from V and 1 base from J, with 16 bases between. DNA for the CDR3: TGTGCCAGCAGTATCCCCTCCTGGCGGGGCACAGATACGCAGTATTTT. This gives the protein CASSIPSWRGTDTQYF.

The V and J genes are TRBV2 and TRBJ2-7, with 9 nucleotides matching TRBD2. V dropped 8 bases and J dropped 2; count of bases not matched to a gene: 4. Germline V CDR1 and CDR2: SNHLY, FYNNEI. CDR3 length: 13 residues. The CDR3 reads CASSGGRAYEQYF. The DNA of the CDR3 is TGTGCCAGCTCGGGCGGGAGGGCCTACGAGCAGTACTTC. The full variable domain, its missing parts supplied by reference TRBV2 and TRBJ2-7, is EPEVTQTPSHQVTQMGQEVILRCVPISNHLYFYWYRQILGQKVEFLVSFYNNEISEKSEIFDDQFSVERPDGSNFTLKIRSTKLEDSAMYFCASSGGRAYEQYFGPGTRLTVT.

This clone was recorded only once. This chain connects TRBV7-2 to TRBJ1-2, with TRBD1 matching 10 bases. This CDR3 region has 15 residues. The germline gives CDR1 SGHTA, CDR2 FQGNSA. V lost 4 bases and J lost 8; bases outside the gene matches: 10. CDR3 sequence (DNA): TGTGCCAGCAGCTCCGACAGGGGGCGGCTTCAAGGCTACACCTTC. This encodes CASSSDRGRLQGYTF.

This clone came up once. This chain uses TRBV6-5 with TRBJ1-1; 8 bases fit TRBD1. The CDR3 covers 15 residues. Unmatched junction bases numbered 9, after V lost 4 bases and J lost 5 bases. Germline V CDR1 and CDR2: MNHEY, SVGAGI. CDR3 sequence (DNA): TGTGCCAGCAGTTCAGACAGGGGAATTGGGACTGAAGCTTTCTTT. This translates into CASSSDRGIGTEAFF.